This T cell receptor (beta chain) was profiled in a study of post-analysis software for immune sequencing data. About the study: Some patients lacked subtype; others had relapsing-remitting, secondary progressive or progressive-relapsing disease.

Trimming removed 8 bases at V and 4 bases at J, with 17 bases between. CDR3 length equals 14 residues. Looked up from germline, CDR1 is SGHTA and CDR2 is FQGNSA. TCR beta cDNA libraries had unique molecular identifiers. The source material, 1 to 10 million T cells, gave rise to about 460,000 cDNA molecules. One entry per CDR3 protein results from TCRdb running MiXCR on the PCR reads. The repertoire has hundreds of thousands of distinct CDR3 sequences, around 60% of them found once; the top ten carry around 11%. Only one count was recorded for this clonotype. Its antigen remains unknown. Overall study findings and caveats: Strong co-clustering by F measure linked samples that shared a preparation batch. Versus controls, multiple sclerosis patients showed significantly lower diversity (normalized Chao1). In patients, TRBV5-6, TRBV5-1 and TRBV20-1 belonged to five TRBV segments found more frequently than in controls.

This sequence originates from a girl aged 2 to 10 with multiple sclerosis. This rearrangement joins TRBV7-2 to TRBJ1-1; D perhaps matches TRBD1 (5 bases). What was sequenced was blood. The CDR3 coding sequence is TGTGCCAGCGGACTTCGGGGGGGGAGCACTGAAGCTTTCTTT. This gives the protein CASGLRGGSTEAFF.